This T cell receptor (beta chain) appears in the sequencing data of a study of T cell repertoires in cytomegalovirus infection. Study-level findings and limits: Public TCR beta family frequency separated CMV-and-HLA carriers, including in an independent cohort.

About this clonotype itself: The antigen remains unidentified.

From the reads, TCRdb called clonotypes with MiXCR, one entry per CDR3 protein. This table holds roughly 130,000 distinct CDR3 sequences, roughly 9% found once. The sequenced sample was PBMCs. This TCR came from a human donor in good health (CMV status not recorded). Some clones in this sample may be carry-over from other donors' samples.

DNA for the CDR3: TGTGCCAGCAGCGGGGACAGGGGTATCGCTGAAGCTTTCTTT. As protein: CASSGDRGIAEAFF. V gene TRBV2 combines with J gene TRBJ1-1; the match to TRBD1 covers 10 bases. The V segment lost 6 bases and the J segment 6 bases; nucleotides outside the gene matches: 7. CDR3 size: 14 residues. Germline values: CDR1 SNHLY, CDR2 FYNNEI.